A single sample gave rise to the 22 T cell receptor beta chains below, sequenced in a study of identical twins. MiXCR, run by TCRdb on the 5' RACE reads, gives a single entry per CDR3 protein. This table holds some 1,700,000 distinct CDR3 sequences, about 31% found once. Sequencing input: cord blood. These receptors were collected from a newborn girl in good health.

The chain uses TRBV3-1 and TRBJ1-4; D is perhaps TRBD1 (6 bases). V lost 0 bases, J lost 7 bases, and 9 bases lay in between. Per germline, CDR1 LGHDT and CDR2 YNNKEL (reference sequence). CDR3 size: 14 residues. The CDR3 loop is CASSQDIRGEKLFF. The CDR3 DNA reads TGTGCCAGCAGCCAAGACATCAGGGGTGAAAAACTGTTTTTT.

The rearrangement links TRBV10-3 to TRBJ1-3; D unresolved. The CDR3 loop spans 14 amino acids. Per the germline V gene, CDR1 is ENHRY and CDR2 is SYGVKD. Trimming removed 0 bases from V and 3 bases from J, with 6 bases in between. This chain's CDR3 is CAISESKGGNTIYF. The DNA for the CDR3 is TGTGCCATCAGTGAGTCCAAGGGTGGAAACACCATATATTTT.

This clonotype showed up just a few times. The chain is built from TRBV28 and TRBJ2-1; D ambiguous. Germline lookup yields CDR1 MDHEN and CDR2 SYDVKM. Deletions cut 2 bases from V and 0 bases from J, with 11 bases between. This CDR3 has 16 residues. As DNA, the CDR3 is TGTGCCAGCAGTTTACAGCAGCTAGTCTCCTACAATGAGCAGTTCTTC. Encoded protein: CASSLQQLVSYNEQFF.

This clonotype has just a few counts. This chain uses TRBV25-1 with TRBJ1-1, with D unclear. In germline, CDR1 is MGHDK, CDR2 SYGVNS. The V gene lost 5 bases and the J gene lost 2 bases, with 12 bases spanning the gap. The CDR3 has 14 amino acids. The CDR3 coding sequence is TGTGCCAGCAGTTTATGGACCTCAAACACTGAAGCTTTCTTT. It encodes CASSLWTSNTEAFF. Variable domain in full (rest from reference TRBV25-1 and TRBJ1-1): EADIYQTPRYLVIGTGKKITLECSQTMGHDKMYWYQQDPGMELHLIHYSYGVNSTEKGDLSSESTVSRIRTEHFPLTLESARPSHTSQYLCASSLWTSNTEAFFGQGTRLTVV.

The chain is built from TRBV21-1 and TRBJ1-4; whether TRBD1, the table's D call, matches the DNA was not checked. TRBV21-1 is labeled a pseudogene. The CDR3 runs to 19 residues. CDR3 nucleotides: TGTGCCAGCAGCTCACTCACAGGGGGCAACCCGGTTGAAGATGAAAAACTGTTTTTT. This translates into CASSSLTGGNPVEDEKLFF.

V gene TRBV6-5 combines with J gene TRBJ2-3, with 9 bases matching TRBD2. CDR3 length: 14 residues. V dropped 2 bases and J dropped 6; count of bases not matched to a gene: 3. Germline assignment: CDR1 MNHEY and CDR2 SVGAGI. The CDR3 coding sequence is TGTGCCAGCAGTTACGTAGCGGGAGAGGATACGCAGTATTTT. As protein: CASSYVAGEDTQYF.

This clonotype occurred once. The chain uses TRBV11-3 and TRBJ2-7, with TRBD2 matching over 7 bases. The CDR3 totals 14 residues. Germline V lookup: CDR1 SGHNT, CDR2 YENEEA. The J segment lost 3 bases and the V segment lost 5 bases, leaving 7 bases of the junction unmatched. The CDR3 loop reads CASSQTSTGYEQYF. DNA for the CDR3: TGTGCCAGCAGCCAGACTAGCACCGGCTACGAGCAGTACTTC.

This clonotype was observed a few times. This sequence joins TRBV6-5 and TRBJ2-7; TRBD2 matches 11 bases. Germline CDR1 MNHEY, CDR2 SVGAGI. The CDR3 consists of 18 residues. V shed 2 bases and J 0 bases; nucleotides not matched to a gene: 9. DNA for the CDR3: TGTGCCAGCAGTTACACGGTACCCGGGACTAGCGGCTCCTACGAGCAGTACTTC. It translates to CASSYTVPGTSGSYEQYF.

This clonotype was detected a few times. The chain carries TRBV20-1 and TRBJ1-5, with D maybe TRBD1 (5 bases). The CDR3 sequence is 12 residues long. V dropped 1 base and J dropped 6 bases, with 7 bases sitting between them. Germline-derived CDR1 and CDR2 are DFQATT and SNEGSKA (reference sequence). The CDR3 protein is CSARGRVQPQHF. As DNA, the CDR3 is TGCAGTGCTAGAGGCAGGGTTCAGCCCCAGCATTTT.

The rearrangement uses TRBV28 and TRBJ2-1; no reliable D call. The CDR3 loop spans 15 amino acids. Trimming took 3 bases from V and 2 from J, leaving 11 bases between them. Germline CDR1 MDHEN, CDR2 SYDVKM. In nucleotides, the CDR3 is TGTGCCAGCAGTTTGCCGGGCTCGACCTACAATGAGCAGTTCTTC. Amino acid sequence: CASSLPGSTYNEQFF.

CDR3 nucleotides: TGTGCCAGCAGCGTTGTCTGGAGGAATGGCTACACCTTC. Amino acids: CASSVVWRNGYTF. The chain links TRBV25-1 to TRBJ1-2; the D is unclear. V lost 6 bases and J lost 6, with 14 bases in between. CDR1 MGHDK and CDR2 SYGVNS come from the germline V gene. The CDR3 length is 13 residues.

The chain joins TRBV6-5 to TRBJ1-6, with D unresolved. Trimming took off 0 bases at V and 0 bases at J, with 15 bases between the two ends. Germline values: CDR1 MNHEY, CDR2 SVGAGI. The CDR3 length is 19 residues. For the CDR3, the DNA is TGTGCCAGCAGTTACTCATGCGGGCCCTACAGCTCCTATAATTCACCCCTCCACTTT. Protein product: CASSYSCGPYSSYNSPLHF.

The CDR3 coding sequence is TGTACCACCCAAGGGGTATACGAGCAGTACTTC. It codes for CTTQGVYEQYF. The chain employs TRBV7-9 and TRBJ2-7; D might be TRBD1 (5 bases). The CDR3 has 11 amino acids. CDR1 and CDR2 (germline): SEHNR, FQNEAQ (reference sequence).

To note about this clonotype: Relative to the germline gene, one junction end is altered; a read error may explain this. CDR3 region: CAGSDDSGPYNEQFF. CDR3 nucleotide sequence: TGTGCCGGCAGCGACGACAGCGGCCCCTACAATGAGCAGTTCTTC. V usage is TRBV12-3 or TRBV12-4 and J usage is TRBJ2-1; D is possibly TRBD1 or TRBD2 (5 bases each). The CDR3 length is 15 residues.

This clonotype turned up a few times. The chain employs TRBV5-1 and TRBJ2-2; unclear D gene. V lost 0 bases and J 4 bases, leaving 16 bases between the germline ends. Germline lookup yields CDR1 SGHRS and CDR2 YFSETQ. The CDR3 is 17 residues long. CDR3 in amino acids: CASSLVWAGPLTGELFF. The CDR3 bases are TGCGCCAGCAGCTTGGTTTGGGCAGGACCGCTCACCGGGGAGCTGTTTTTT.

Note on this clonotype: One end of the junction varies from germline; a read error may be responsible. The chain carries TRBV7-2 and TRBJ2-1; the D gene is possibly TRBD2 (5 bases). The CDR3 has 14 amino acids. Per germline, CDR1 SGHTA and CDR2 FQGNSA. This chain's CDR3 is CASSQRASFNVQFF. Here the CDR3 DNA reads TGTGCCAGCAGCCAGAGGGCCTCATTCAATGTGCAGTTCTTC.

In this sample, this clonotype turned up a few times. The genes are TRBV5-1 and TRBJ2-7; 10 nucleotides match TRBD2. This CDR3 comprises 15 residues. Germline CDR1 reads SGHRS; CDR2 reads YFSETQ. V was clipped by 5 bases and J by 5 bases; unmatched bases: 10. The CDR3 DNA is TGCGCCAGCAGTTCTAGCGGGAGAAATCCCAACGAGCAGTACTTC. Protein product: CASSSSGRNPNEQYF.

The CDR3 spells CASSLLGTGLGEKLFF. DNA of the CDR3: TGTGCCAGCAGCTTACTCGGGACAGGTCTGGGGGAAAAACTGTTTTTT. The chain carries TRBV7-2 and TRBJ1-4, with 8 bases matching TRBD1. This CDR3 region has 16 residues. The junction had 10 bases not matched to a gene; V was cut back by 2 bases and J by 8 bases. Germline V CDR1 and CDR2: SGHTA, FQGNSA.

The chain's CDR3 is CASSYLGGVSSYEQYF. In DNA, the CDR3 is TGTGCCAGCAGCTACTTAGGCGGGGTGAGCTCCTACGAGCAGTACTTC. This chain uses TRBV9 with TRBJ2-7; D is perhaps TRBD2 (6 bases). Germline CDR1 SGDLS, CDR2 YYNGEE. The CDR3 totals 16 residues. The V end lost 4 bases, the J end lost 0 bases, and 17 bases lay between the germline ends.

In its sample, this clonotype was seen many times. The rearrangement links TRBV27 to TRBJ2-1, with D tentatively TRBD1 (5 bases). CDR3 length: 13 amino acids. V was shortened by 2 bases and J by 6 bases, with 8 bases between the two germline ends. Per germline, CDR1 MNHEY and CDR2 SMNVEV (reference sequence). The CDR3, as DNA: TGTGCCAGCAGTTTAATAGGGGCCAATGAGCAGTTCTTC. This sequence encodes CASSLIGANEQFF.

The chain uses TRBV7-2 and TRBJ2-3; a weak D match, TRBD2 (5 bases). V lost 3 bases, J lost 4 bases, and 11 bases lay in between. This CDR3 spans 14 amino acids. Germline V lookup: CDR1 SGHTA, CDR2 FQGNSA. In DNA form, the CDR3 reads TGTGCCAGCAGCTTTGACCTAGCTGCAGATACGCAGTATTTT. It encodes CASSFDLAADTQYF.

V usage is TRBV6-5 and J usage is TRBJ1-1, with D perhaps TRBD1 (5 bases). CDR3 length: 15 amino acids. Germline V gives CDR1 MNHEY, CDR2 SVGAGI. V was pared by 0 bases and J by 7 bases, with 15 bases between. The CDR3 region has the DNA TGTGCCAGCAGTTACTCTATCGGCGGGCAGGGTGAAGCTTTCTTT. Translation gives CASSYSIGGQGEAFF.